The 14 T cell receptor beta chains below all came from one sample that was sequenced in a study of shared clonotypes between healthy human individuals. Repertoires were generated with immunoSEQ multiplex PCR, while TCRdb's copy carries only in-frame clones and drops some. The profile shows under 200,000 clones, roughly 91% of them singletons. The specimen sequenced was naive CD4+ T cells sorted from blood. Subset indicated: CD45RA+ positively selected. The receptors here all came from a woman aged 25 to 39 in good health.

The J gene is TRBJ2-5, the V gene TRBV28; 8 nucleotides align to TRBD2. Germline V gene data show CDR1 as MDHEN and CDR2 as SYDVKM. The CDR3 spans 17 residues. The V segment lost 1 base and the J segment 5 bases; nucleotides outside the gene matches: 12. The CDR3 reads CASSLSPAGGGRETQYF. The DNA of the CDR3 is TGTGCCAGCAGTTTATCCCCGGCGGGGGGCGGAAGGGAGACCCAGTACTTC.

This chain uses TRBV28 with TRBJ1-5; D might be TRBD1 (6 bases). Between the trimmed V and J ends, which lost 7 bases and 4 bases, there was a span of 17 bases. Germline-derived CDR1 and CDR2 are MDHEN and SYDVKM. CDR3 length: 15 residues. This CDR3 reads CASTLPGARNQPQHF. The CDR3 DNA sequence: TGTGCCAGCACCCTCCCGGGGGCTCGGAATCAGCCCCAGCATTTT. The full variable domain, its missing parts supplied by reference TRBV28 and TRBJ1-5, is DVKVTQSSRYLVKRTGEKVFLECVQDMDHENMFWYRQDPGLGLRLIYFSYDVKMKEKGDIPEGYSVSREKKERFSLILESASTNQTSMYLCASTLPGARNQPQHFGDGTRLSIL.

The CDR3 DNA is TGTGCCAGTAGTATTGGGGATAGGGAGACCCAGTACTTC. Its protein is CASSIGDRETQYF. The rearrangement links TRBV19 to TRBJ2-5; D is unclear. CDR3 length equals 13 residues. The germline V gene has CDR1 LNHDA and CDR2 SQIVND (reference sequence). V gave up 3 bases and J gave up 5 bases, with 10 bases separating them.

The rearrangement links TRBV9 to TRBJ2-3; D is uncertain. Deletions cut 0 bases from V and 2 bases from J, with 7 bases between. This CDR3 spans 14 amino acids. The germline V gene encodes CDR1 SGDLS and CDR2 YYNGEE. The CDR3 coding sequence is TGTGCCAGCAGCGTAGACGTAATCACAGATACGCAGTATTTT. Its protein is CASSVDVITDTQYF.

The chain has TRBV7-9 and TRBJ1-2; tentative D call: TRBD1 (6 bases). V gave up 7 bases and J gave up 5 bases, with 17 bases separating them. This CDR3 region has 14 residues. Germline CDR1 reads SEHNR; CDR2 reads FQNEAQ (reference sequence). CDR3 DNA: TGTGCCAGCACCGAACTACAGGGACCTTATGGCTACACCTTC. It specifies CASTELQGPYGYTF.

The genes are TRBV7-8 and TRBJ1-3; D is perhaps TRBD1 (5 bases). The CDR3 totals 16 residues. Germline V gene sequence: CDR1 SGHVS, CDR2 FQNEAQ. V was clipped by 5 bases and J by 5 bases, with 19 bases between them. The CDR3 DNA reads TGTGCCAGCAGCCAGACGAGGGGATCAATCAGAAACACCATATATTTT. It encodes CASSQTRGSIRNTIYF.

The V gene is TRBV18, the J gene TRBJ2-1; tentative D call: TRBD1 (5 bases). The length of the CDR3 is 14 residues. Looked up from germline, CDR1 is KGHSH and CDR2 is LQKENI. V was trimmed by 1 base and J by 3 bases, leaving 7 bases between them. Written as DNA, the CDR3 is TGTGCCAGCTCACCACGCCAGGGCTACAATGAGCAGTTCTTC. Amino acid sequence: CASSPRQGYNEQFF.

This clone appeared once. The CDR3, as DNA: TGTGCCAGCAGCCCACGGACAGGGACTAACTATGGCTACACCTTC. Translated: CASSPRTGTNYGYTF. The V call is TRBV7-8, the J call TRBJ1-2; TRBD1 matches at 8 bases. CDR3 length: 15 amino acids. Trimming took 5 bases from V and 0 from J; bases not matched to a gene: 5. Germline V lookup: CDR1 SGHVS, CDR2 FQNEAQ.

The chain employs TRBV28 and TRBJ2-1, with D maybe TRBD2 (6 bases). CDR1 MDHEN and CDR2 SYDVKM come from the germline V gene. Trimming took off 6 bases at V and 4 bases at J, with 19 bases between the two ends. This CDR3 contains 16 residues. The DNA for the CDR3 is TGTGCCAGCAGCCATTTCTACCGGGAGCGGTACAATGAGCAGTTCTTC. Translation: CASSHFYRERYNEQFF.

The gene calls are TRBV4-2 and TRBJ2-2, with 9 bases that match TRBD2. Germline CDR1 is LGHNA and CDR2 is YNFKEQ. V lost 3 bases and J lost 1; bases outside the gene matches: 0. The CDR3 runs to 15 residues. In DNA form, the CDR3 reads TGTGCCAGCAGCCAGACTAGCGGGAACACCGGGGAGCTGTTTTTT. Translation gives CASSQTSGNTGELFF.

CDR3 in DNA: TGCGCCAGCAGCCAGGCTAGCGGGAGATATATGGAAGCATACGAGCAGTACTTC. Amino acids: CASSQASGRYMEAYEQYF. V and J are TRBV4-1 and TRBJ2-7, with 10 bases fitting TRBD2. The germline V gene has CDR1 MGHRA and CDR2 YSYEKL. CDR3 length: 18 residues. Trimming removed 3 bases from V and 4 bases from J; junction bases left unmatched: 15.

The chain has TRBV19 and TRBJ1-2, with unresolved D. Between the trimmed V and J ends, which lost 0 bases and 8 bases, there was a span of 10 bases. The CDR3 is made up of 13 amino acids. CDR1 is LNHDA, CDR2 SQIVND, per germline (reference sequence). The CDR3 DNA sequence: TGTGCCAGTAGTATAGACCGCATTGCGGGCTACACCTTC. Its protein is CASSIDRIAGYTF.

V is TRBV5-1 and J is TRBJ2-7; possibly TRBD1 for D (6 bases). This CDR3 comprises 17 residues. The germline CDR1 and CDR2 sequences are SGHRS and YFSETQ. Trimming took 0 bases from V and 2 from J, leaving 18 bases between them. The DNA of the CDR3 is TGCGCCAGCAGCTTGGCCGGGACAAACAACCTGGCCTACGAGCAGTACTTC. This gives the protein CASSLAGTNNLAYEQYF. Full variable domain (outside the CDR3, taken from reference TRBV5-1 and TRBJ2-7): KAGVTQTPRYLIKTRGQQVTLSCSPISGHRSVSWYQQTPGQGLQFLFEYFSETQRNKGNFPGRFSGRQFSNSRSEMNVSTLELGDSALYLCASSLAGTNNLAYEQYFGPGTRLTVT.

This chain uses TRBV28 with TRBJ2-7; D uncertain. Trimming left V 5 bases short and J 2 bases short, with 10 bases between. The CDR3 has 13 amino acids. Germline V lookup: CDR1 MDHEN, CDR2 SYDVKM. CDR3 sequence: CASSLVGPYEQYF. The CDR3 DNA is TGTGCCAGCAGTCTAGTGGGCCCCTACGAGCAGTACTTC.